This TCR beta chain was captured by sequencing in a study of T cell repertoires in cytomegalovirus infection. Study-wide background: An indication of both CMV infection and matching HLA type came from public TCR beta signatures.

Overall study findings and caveats: Adding up the frequency of public TCR beta families identified people who carried CMV plus the relevant HLA.

As concerns this clonotype: Its antigen is not known.

TCRdb re-derived calls from the reads in MiXCR, one entry per CDR3 protein. This table holds more than 250,000 distinct CDR3 sequences, approximately 25% found once. This TCR derives from a human donor in good health (CMV status not recorded). Some clones in this sample may be carry-over from other donors' samples. The sequencing used cultured PBMCs, collected from culture after CMV antigen stimulation.

Here the CDR3 reads CASSFGTSGSGYEQYF. CDR3 bases: TGTGCCAGCAGCTTCGGGACTAGCGGGAGTGGGTACGAGCAGTACTTC. V is TRBV7-9 and J is TRBJ2-7, with TRBD2 identical over 14 bases. The trim removed 3 bases at V and 4 bases at J, leaving 5 bases unmatched. The germline CDR1 and CDR2 sequences are SEHNR and FQNEAQ (reference sequence). The CDR3 contains 16 residues.